The 19 T cell receptor beta chains given below trace back to one sample, sequenced in a study of cytomegalovirus exposure and HLA in healthy donors. In the PCR, 60 Vbeta and 13 Jbeta primers were used. Profiled with immunoSEQ multiplex PCR; TCRdb holds only in-frame clones, not every one. This sample carries approximately 190,000 clones, roughly 13% of them seen once, and the ten largest clones take 7.8%. The sample was PBMCs. All receptors come from a man in his fifties or sixties in good health and CMV-seropositive.

CDR3 DNA sequence: TGTGCCAGCAGTTCCTCCAGTAGCGGGCGTTACAATGAGCAGTTCTTC. Residues: CASSSSSSGRYNEQFF. This chain connects TRBV27 to TRBJ2-1; 7 bases are a match to TRBD2. Germline V lookup: CDR1 MNHEY, CDR2 SMNVEV (reference sequence). After removal of 4 bases from V and 4 bases from J, the junction contained 10 bases not matched to a gene. This CDR3 comprises 16 residues.

The chain recombines TRBV4-3 with TRBJ1-5; D unclear. CDR1 is LGHNA and CDR2 is YSLEER in the germline V gene. The ends were cut back, 0 bases at V and 0 bases at J, with 6 bases in the middle. The CDR3 is 15 residues long. CDR3 nucleotides: TGCGCCAGCAGCCAAGAGGCGGGTAGCAATCAGCCCCAGCATTTT. Protein sequence: CASSQEAGSNQPQHF.

This rearrangement joins TRBV13 to TRBJ2-7, with D perhaps TRBD1 (5 bases). This CDR3 is built from 14 residues. V lost 6 bases and J 1 base, leaving 13 bases between the germline ends. Germline CDR1 is PRHDT and CDR2 is FYEKMQ (reference sequence). The CDR3 DNA is TGTGCCAGCAGGCGAGTCGACAGTTCCTACGAGCAGTACTTC. Translating gives CASRRVDSSYEQYF.

In its sample, this clone was seen a few times. This sequence joins TRBV13 and TRBJ2-7; D not certain. The CDR3 totals 11 residues. Germline assignment: CDR1 PRHDT and CDR2 FYEKMQ (reference sequence). The V end was cut by 5 bases, the J end by 3 bases, with 5 bases between. CDR3 sequence: CASSQIYEQYF. The CDR3 region has the DNA TGTGCCAGCAGCCAAATCTACGAGCAGTACTTC.

The rearrangement joins TRBV19 to TRBJ2-5, with D perhaps matching TRBD2 (5 bases). V dropped 0 bases and J dropped 7 bases, with 12 bases sitting between them. Germline values: CDR1 LNHDA, CDR2 SQIVND (reference sequence). CDR3 length: 14 residues. The DNA for the CDR3 is TGTGCCAGTAGTATAGAGGGCAGAAGCGGGACCCAGTACTTC. This encodes CASSIEGRSGTQYF.

The V gene is TRBV11-2, the J gene TRBJ2-1, with 7 bases identical to TRBD2. After removal of 2 bases from V and 5 bases from J, the junction contained 6 bases not matched to a gene. Germline assignment: CDR1 SGHAT and CDR2 FQNNGV. This CDR3 comprises 15 residues. The CDR3 DNA follows: TGTGCCAGCAGCTTAACCAGCGGGGCCCACAATGAGCAGTTCTTC. Protein product: CASSLTSGAHNEQFF.

This clone turned up a few times. The J gene is TRBJ2-1, the V gene TRBV6-1, with D possibly matching TRBD2 (6 bases). The CDR3 is 13 residues long. Germline V gene sequence: CDR1 MNHNS, CDR2 SASEGT. Trimming removed 5 bases at V and 8 bases at J, with 13 bases between. The CDR3 sequence is CASSRLVGHEQFF. The CDR3 DNA reads as TGTGCCAGCAGTCGACTAGTTGGACATGAGCAGTTCTTC.

The chain employs TRBV7-3 and TRBJ2-6; TRBD2 aligns across 7 bases. The length of the CDR3 is 18 residues. V dropped 0 bases and J dropped 0; count of bases not matched to a gene: 5. Germline CDR1 reads SGHTA; CDR2 reads FQGTGA. This CDR3 reads CASSLTGDYPSGANVLTF. The CDR3 DNA sequence: TGTGCCAGCAGCTTAACTGGGGACTACCCCTCTGGGGCCAACGTCCTGACTTTC.

This chain links TRBV5-1 with TRBJ2-5; TRBD2 agrees at 10 bases. This CDR3 spans 14 amino acids. Losses at the gene ends were 0 bases for V and 5 bases for J; bases not matched to a gene: 1. Germline V gene sequence: CDR1 SGHRS, CDR2 YFSETQ. The CDR3 protein is CASSLGSGGETQYF. The DNA of the CDR3 is TGCGCCAGCAGCTTGGGTAGCGGGGGGGAGACCCAGTACTTC.

This clone was seen a few times. The rearrangement links TRBV27 to TRBJ2-1; 10 bases agree with TRBD2. The CDR3 sequence is 15 residues long. The V gene's germline CDR1 is MNHEY and CDR2 SMNVEV (reference sequence). V was pared by 5 bases and J by 7 bases, with 8 bases of the junction left unmatched. CDR3 nucleotide sequence: TGTGCCAGCAGTCTCGAGCGGGGGGGCACAAATGAGCAGTTCTTC. It encodes CASSLERGGTNEQFF.

Notes on this clone: One junction end disagrees with the germline gene, perhaps due to a read error. This chain joins TRBV7-7 and TRBJ2-1; D is unclear. Germline CDR1 is SSHAT and CDR2 is FNYEAQ (reference sequence). The CDR3 contains 13 residues. The CDR3 bases are TGTGCTAGCAGCGTGGGCCCTAACAATGAGCAGTTCTTC. This codes for CASSVGPNNEQFF.

The chain combines TRBV12-5 with TRBJ2-3; no clear D. The CDR3 has 11 amino acids. Germline V gives CDR1 LGHNT, CDR2 FRNRAP. V was clipped by 2 bases and J by 5 bases, with 2 bases between them. The CDR3 nucleotides are TGTGCTAGTGGTTTGCTAGATACGCAGTATTTT. It encodes CASGLLDTQYF.

This clone came up a few times. The CDR3 DNA follows: TGCAGCGTTGCTCAGGGGAATCGGGAAAAACTGTTTTTT. Translation gives CSVAQGNREKLFF. The chain joins TRBV29-1 to TRBJ1-4; tentatively, D is TRBD1 (6 bases). Germline CDR1 SQVTM, CDR2 ANQGSEA. Trimming removed 4 bases at V and 8 bases at J, with 14 bases between. The CDR3 is 13 amino acids.

In the case of this clone: The sample has other DNA sequences that encode this CDR3 too. CDR3 sequence reads: CASSEQGSSYEQYF. The CDR3 DNA reads as TGTGCCAGCAGCGAACAGGGCAGCTCCTACGAGCAGTACTTC. The rearrangement uses TRBV2 and TRBJ2-7; TRBD1 might be the D (6 bases). This CDR3 is built from 14 residues. V gave up 6 bases and J gave up 0 bases, with 12 bases separating them. Per germline, CDR1 SNHLY and CDR2 FYNNEI.

A few counts support this clone. One end of the junction is discordant with germline, which a read error may explain. The rearrangement links TRBV7-7 to TRBJ2-5; the D gene is possibly TRBD2 (6 bases). The CDR3 is 13 residues long. In germline, CDR1 is SSHAT, CDR2 FNYEAQ (reference sequence). The CDR3 DNA reads as TGTGCTAGCACCTCCGGGGGTAGGGAGACCCAGTACTTC. It is translated as CASTSGGRETQYF.

This clone was counted only a few times. The chain combines TRBV5-4 with TRBJ2-5; 14 nucleotides line up with TRBD2. After removal of 4 bases from V and 4 bases from J, the junction contained 3 bases not matched to a gene. CDR3 length equals 15 residues. Germline loops: CDR1 SGHNT, CDR2 YYREEE (reference sequence). The CDR3 DNA reads as TGTGCCAGCAGCGTTGGACTAGCGGGGGGAGAGACCCAGTACTTC. Residues: CASSVGLAGGETQYF.

The chain couples TRBV27 to TRBJ2-5; the D gene is possibly TRBD2 (6 bases). Trimming pared 4 bases from V and 0 bases from J, leaving 12 bases between. Germline V gene sequence: CDR1 MNHEY, CDR2 SMNVEV (reference sequence). The CDR3 spans 15 residues. CDR3 residues: CASSSFERDQETQYF. The CDR3 DNA sequence: TGTGCCAGCAGTTCCTTCGAGCGGGACCAAGAGACCCAGTACTTC.

The chain uses TRBV11-3 and TRBJ2-1; 7 bases line up with TRBD1. The CDR3 has 13 residues. Germline assignment: CDR1 SGHNT and CDR2 YENEEA. The junction had 10 bases not matched to a gene; V was cut back by 6 bases and J by 11 bases. As DNA, the CDR3 is TGTGCCAGCAGACCACCCCGGGACAGTAAGCAGTTCTTC. This sequence encodes CASRPPRDSKQFF.

This clone was seen only a few times. J is TRBJ1-4 and V is TRBV18; no definite D call. The germline gives CDR1 KGHSH, CDR2 LQKENI. CDR3 size: 13 residues. Trimming left V 4 bases short and J 8 bases short, with 11 bases between. In DNA, the CDR3 is TGTGCCAGCTCACTGGGGAGGCAGGAAAAACTGTTTTTT. It specifies CASSLGRQEKLFF.